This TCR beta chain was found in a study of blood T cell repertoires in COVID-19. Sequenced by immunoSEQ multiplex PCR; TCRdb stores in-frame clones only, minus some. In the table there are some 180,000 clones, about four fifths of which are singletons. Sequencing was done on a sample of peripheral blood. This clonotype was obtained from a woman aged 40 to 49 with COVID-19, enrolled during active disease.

The CDR3 nucleotides are TGTGCCACCAGCAGAGATCCCCAGGTTGTGCAGTTCTTC. Protein product: CATSRDPQVVQFF. V and J are TRBV15 and TRBJ2-1; D ambiguous. The CDR3 has 13 residues. V dropped 0 bases and J dropped 12 bases, with 12 bases sitting between them. CDR1 is LNHNV, CDR2 YYDKDF, per germline (reference sequence).